This T cell receptor beta chain came from a study of T cell repertoires in cytomegalovirus infection. Using its own MiXCR run on the reads, TCRdb lists one record per CDR3 protein. The table has fewer than 550,000 distinct CDR3 sequences, approximately 26% seen once. The germline CDR1 and CDR2 sequences are SGHVS and FNYEAQ. This CDR3 has 17 residues. The trim removed 1 base at V and 4 bases at J, leaving 8 bases unmatched. Details on this clonotype: The antigen is undetermined.

Study-wide results and limits: HLA-C-restricted CMV-specific TCR beta clonotypes were dominant in the ex vivo response.

The source is a human donor in good health (CMV status not recorded). Some clones in this sample may be carry-over from other donors' samples. V usage is TRBV7-6 and J usage is TRBJ2-1; 9 positions match TRBD2. What was sequenced was PBMCs. CDR3 amino acids: CASSLEGSGRKYNEQFF. The CDR3 region has the DNA TGTGCCAGCAGCTTAGAGGGAAGCGGGAGGAAATACAATGAGCAGTTCTTC. Variable domain in full (rest from reference TRBV7-6 and TRBJ2-1): GAGVSQSPRYKVTKRGQDVALRCDPISGHVSLYWYRQALGQGPEFLTYFNYEAQQDKSGLPNDRFSAERPEGSISTLTIQRTEQRDSAMYRCASSLEGSGRKYNEQFFGPGTRLTVL.